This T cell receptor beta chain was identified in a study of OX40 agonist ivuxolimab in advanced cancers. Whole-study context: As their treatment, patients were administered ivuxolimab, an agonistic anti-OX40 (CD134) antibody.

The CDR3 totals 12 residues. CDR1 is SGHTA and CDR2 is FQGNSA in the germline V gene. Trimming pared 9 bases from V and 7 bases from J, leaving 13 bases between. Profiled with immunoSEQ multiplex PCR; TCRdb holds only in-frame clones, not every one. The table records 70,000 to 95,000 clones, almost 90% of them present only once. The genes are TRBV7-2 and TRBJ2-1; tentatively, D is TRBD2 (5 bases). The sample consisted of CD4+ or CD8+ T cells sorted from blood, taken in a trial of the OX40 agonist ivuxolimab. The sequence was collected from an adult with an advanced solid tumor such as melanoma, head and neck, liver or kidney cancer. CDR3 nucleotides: TGTGCCAGTGGGCTAGCCTGGAATGAGCAGTTCTTC. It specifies CASGLAWNEQFF. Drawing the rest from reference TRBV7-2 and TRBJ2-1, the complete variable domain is GAGVSQSPSNKVTEKGKDVELRCDPISGHTALYWYRQSLGQGLEFLIYFQGNSAPDKSGLPSDRFSAERTGGSVSTLTIQRTQQEDSAVYLCASGLAWNEQFFGPGTRLTVL.